One and the same sample provided the 14 T cell receptor beta chains below, sequenced in a study of T cells after yellow fever vaccination. TCRdb analysed the 5' RACE reads with MiXCR anew, one entry per CDR3 protein. The table records about 260,000 distinct CDR3 sequences, roughly 5.2% of them present only once. The material was CD4+ T cells sorted from PBMCs, obtained on the day of the yellow fever booster vaccination. All receptors derive from a man younger than 30 who received the YFV17D yellow fever vaccine.

This clonotype occurred a few times. V and J are TRBV20-1 and TRBJ2-3; D remains ambiguous. V gave up 5 bases and J gave up 6 bases, with 9 bases separating them. Germline-derived CDR1 and CDR2 are DFQATT and SNEGSKA (reference sequence). The CDR3 has 11 residues. The CDR3 region is CSAPTGDTQYF. CDR3 DNA: TGCAGTGCTCCCACTGGGGATACGCAGTATTTT.

This clonotype was seen more than once but under ten times. The gene calls are TRBV5-4 and TRBJ1-1; D gene ambiguous. This CDR3 contains 15 residues. The V gene's germline CDR1 is SGHNT and CDR2 YYREEE (reference sequence). Trimming shortened V by 0 bases and J by 3 bases, and 12 bases separated the two germline ends. CDR3 in DNA: TGTGCCAGCAGCTTGGGGCTCCGGGAGGACACTGAAGCTTTCTTT. It translates to CASSLGLREDTEAFF.

The chain links TRBV5-8 to TRBJ1-5; D call uncertain. CDR1 SGHTS and CDR2 YDEGEE come from the germline V gene. The CDR3 sequence is 15 residues long. V was pared by 9 bases and J by 4 bases, with 20 bases between. The CDR3 spells CATNIGGPRNQPQHF. Here the CDR3 DNA reads TGTGCCACCAACATAGGTGGACCTAGGAATCAGCCCCAGCATTTT.

V gene TRBV7-9 combines with J gene TRBJ1-2, with D possibly TRBD1 on 6 matching bases. The V end lost 0 bases, the J end lost 8 bases, and 13 bases lay between the germline ends. Per germline, CDR1 SEHNR and CDR2 FQNEAQ (reference sequence). This CDR3 has 14 residues. The CDR3 spells CASSLAVGAAGYTF. CDR3 sequence (DNA): TGTGCCAGCAGCTTAGCAGTGGGGGCGGCCGGCTACACCTTC.

In this sample, this clonotype turned up a few times. The rearrangement uses TRBV29-1 and TRBJ1-2; D gene ambiguous. Looked up from germline, CDR1 is SQVTM and CDR2 is ANQGSEA. The CDR3 covers 13 residues. V lost 5 bases, J lost 3 bases, and 13 bases lay in between. The chain's CDR3 is CSVFDWIYYGYTF. CDR3 coding DNA: TGCAGCGTTTTTGACTGGATTTACTATGGCTACACCTTC.

This clonotype was seen a handful of times. The chain employs TRBV7-2 and TRBJ1-1, with no clear D. Trimming took 3 bases from V and 2 from J, leaving 7 bases between them. There are 13 residues in the CDR3. Germline CDR1 is SGHTA and CDR2 is FQGNSA. The CDR3 is CASSFAQNTEAFF. Here the CDR3 DNA reads TGTGCCAGCAGCTTCGCACAAAACACTGAAGCTTTCTTT.

This clonotype has ten or more counts. This chain connects TRBV12-3 or TRBV12-4 to TRBJ2-2; D may be TRBD1 (5 bases). Trimming removed 3 bases from V and 3 bases from J, with 14 bases in between. The CDR3 runs 16 residues. The CDR3 sequence is CASSFGQGRDTGELFF. In DNA, the CDR3 is TGTGCCAGCAGTTTTGGGCAGGGTAGGGACACCGGGGAGCTGTTTTTT.

At least ten counts were recorded for this clonotype. This rearrangement joins TRBV20-1 to TRBJ1-4; no clear D. CDR1 and CDR2 (germline): DFQATT, SNEGSKA (reference sequence). The V and J ends lost 3 bases and 2 bases respectively, with 4 bases between them. CDR3 length: 12 residues. In DNA form, the CDR3 reads TGCAGTGCTAGCAGGACTAATGAAAAACTGTTTTTT. Translated, it gives CSASRTNEKLFF.

This clonotype was seen a few times. The chain is built from TRBV18 and TRBJ1-1; 7 bases map to TRBD1. V shed 6 bases and J 0 bases; nucleotides not matched to a gene: 10. CDR3 size: 16 residues. CDR1 KGHSH and CDR2 LQKENI come from the germline V gene. CDR3 DNA: TGTGCCAGCTCCCGGGGACAGTTGGAGTTGAACACTGAAGCTTTCTTT. It specifies CASSRGQLELNTEAFF.

There are a few counts of this clonotype. This rearrangement joins TRBV12-3 or TRBV12-4 to TRBJ2-7; perhaps D is TRBD1 or TRBD2 (5 bases each). This CDR3 is 14 amino acids long. Between the trimmed V and J ends, which lost 2 bases and 5 bases, there was a span of 13 bases. The CDR3, as DNA: TGTGCCAGCAGTTTAAGGGACGTCTCGCACGAGCAGTACGTC. It encodes CASSLRDVSHEQYV.

This clonotype was seen a few times. V is TRBV28 and J is TRBJ2-1, with D possibly being TRBD1 or TRBD2 (5 bases each). CDR1 and CDR2 (germline): MDHEN, SYDVKM. Trimming pared 7 bases from V and 5 bases from J, leaving 18 bases between. This CDR3 comprises 15 residues. The DNA of the CDR3 is TGTGCCAGCATCTTGAGTGGGACGTTTAACAATGAGCAGTTCTTC. This gives the protein CASILSGTFNNEQFF.

The genes are TRBV4-1 and TRBJ1-5; TRBD1 aligns across 8 bases. The length of the CDR3 is 19 residues. Germline CDR1 is MGHRA and CDR2 is YSYEKL. Losses at the gene ends were 0 bases for V and 1 base for J; bases not matched to a gene: 11. CDR3 in amino acids: CASSQDGRTGFTSNQPQHF. The DNA of the CDR3 is TGCGCCAGCAGCCAAGATGGCCGGACAGGGTTTACAAGCAATCAGCCCCAGCATTTT.

This clonotype was counted at least ten times. J is TRBJ1-2 and V is TRBV4-2, with 9 bases identical to TRBD1. Per germline, CDR1 LGHNA and CDR2 YNFKEQ. Trimming took 0 bases from V and 2 from J; bases not matched to a gene: 1. The CDR3 length is 15 residues. The CDR3 nucleotides are TGTGCCAGCAGCCAAGAGGGACAGGGAAACTATGGCTACACCTTC. Translating it yields CASSQEGQGNYGYTF.

This clonotype was recorded many times. The CDR3 nucleotides are TGTGCCAGCAGCGAGACCCTCGAGCAGGCAGATACGCAGTATTTT. Its translation is CASSETLEQADTQYF. The chain recombines TRBV9 with TRBJ2-3; D gene uncertain. CDR3 length: 15 amino acids. Germline CDR1 reads SGDLS; CDR2 reads YYNGEE. Between the trimmed V and J ends, which lost 3 bases and 4 bases, there was a span of 15 bases.